These 5 T cell receptor beta chains share one sample of origin, sequenced in a study of cytomegalovirus exposure and HLA in healthy donors. The PCR ran on 60 Vbeta and 13 Jbeta primers. Method: immunoSEQ multiplex PCR; TCRdb's copy keeps in-frame clones and lacks some. The sample has 95,000 to 150,000 clones, approximately 84% seen once. What was sequenced was PBMCs. These receptors came from a young man in good health and CMV-seropositive.

The table lists this clone with a count of one. The rearrangement links TRBV18 to TRBJ2-1; 13 bases are a match to TRBD2. The CDR3 length is 17 residues. From germline, CDR1 is KGHSH and CDR2 LQKENI. Trimming took 10 bases from V and 3 from J; bases not matched to a gene: 12. DNA of the CDR3: TGTGCCACCATCGGGACTAGCGGGAATCTCCTCTACAATGAGCAGTTCTTC. It yields the protein CATIGTSGNLLYNEQFF.

The chain couples TRBV7-9 to TRBJ1-5; 10 bases map to TRBD1. J was trimmed by 5 bases and V by 5 bases; bases with no gene match: 12. The CDR3 consists of 17 residues. Germline V gene sequence: CDR1 SEHNR, CDR2 FQNEAQ (reference sequence). The CDR3 region has the DNA TGTGCCAGCAGCCACCCCGCCGGGACAGGGGACGATCAGCCCCAGCATTTT. Translation gives CASSHPAGTGDDQPQHF.

CDR3 in DNA: TGTGCCAGCAGCGTGATGGGTCAGGGTGCCTACAATGAGCAGTTCTTC. Its translation: CASSVMGQGAYNEQFF. The chain joins TRBV9 to TRBJ2-1, with TRBD1 as a possible D gene (5 bases). V lost 2 bases and J lost 2, with 14 bases in between. The CDR3 spans 16 residues. The germline V gene has CDR1 SGDLS and CDR2 YYNGEE.

This chain uses TRBV7-9 with TRBJ2-2; 8 nucleotides agree with TRBD2. This CDR3 contains 14 residues. From germline, CDR1 is SEHNR and CDR2 FQNEAQ (reference sequence). The J segment lost 7 bases and the V segment lost 5 bases, leaving 6 bases of the junction unmatched. CDR3 in DNA: TGTGCCAGCAGCCCGCAGCGGGAGAACGGGGAGCTGTTTTTT. This sequence encodes CASSPQRENGELFF.

V and J are TRBV30 and TRBJ1-2; D perhaps matches TRBD1 (5 bases). Germline V gene sequence: CDR1 GTSNPN, CDR2 SVGIG (reference sequence). Trimming took off 5 bases at V and 4 bases at J, with 29 bases between the two ends. The CDR3 totals 18 residues. CDR3 coding DNA: TGTGCCTGGGGCGACCGGAGGGACTATTTGACGATGGGCTATGGCTACACCTTC. Translation: CAWGDRRDYLTMGYGYTF.